A selection of T cell receptor beta chains follows, all from one sample in a study of T cell repertoires in cytomegalovirus infection. TCRdb reprocessed the reads via MiXCR and lists one record per CDR3 protein. The sample lists 650,000 to 900,000 distinct CDR3 sequences, approximately 32% occurring once. These receptors' targets are unknown. The sequenced sample was cultured CD8+ T cells from PBMCs, obtained from culture after CMV antigen stimulation. Source of these receptors: a human donor in good health (CMV status not recorded). Some clones in this sample may be carry-over from other donors' samples. CDR3s include the opening cysteine and the closing phenylalanine or tryptophan. Fields, in order: D gene, clone size, V gene, J gene, CDR3 DNA, CDR3 protein. D genes are given only for firm matches. The listing skips clone size in some rows; elsewhere it reads once, few, many or a size class.

TRBD2	NA	TRBV6-1	TRBJ2-5	TGTGCCAGCACCGAACCACTAGCGGGGGGCCAAGAGACCCAGTACTTC	CASTEPLAGGQETQYF
NA	NA	TRBV12-5	TRBJ2-5	TGTGCTAGTGGTTTCGACACAGGGACGGAGACCCAGTACTTC	CASGFDTGTETQYF
TRBD2	NA	TRBV10-3	TRBJ2-5	TGTGCCATCAGTGACCCGACTAGCGGGGTAGAGACCCAGTACTTC	CAISDPTSGVETQYF
NA	NA	TRBV11-2	TRBJ1-1	TGTGCCAGCAGCCGATTCTTAGAAGCTAACACTGAAGCTTTCTTT	CASSRFLEANTEAFF
TRBD1	few	TRBV4-1	TRBJ2-2	TGCGCCAGCAGCCACCCCGGGACAGGGGGGCCCGGGGAGCTGTTTTTT	CASSHPGTGGPGELFF
NA	few	TRBV7-9	TRBJ2-1	TGTGCCAGCAGGCAGGGGTTCGGTGAGCAGTTCTTC	CASRQGFGEQFF
NA	few	TRBV4-3	TRBJ1-3	TGCGCCAGCAGCCCTGAAGCGGCAGTCTCTGGAAACACCATATATTTT	CASSPEAAVSGNTIYF
NA	once	TRBV12-3/TRBV12-4	TRBJ2-1	TGTGCCAGCAGTTCAGAGCAGTGGAGCTCCTACAATGAGCAGTTCTTC	CASSSEQWSSYNEQFF
NA	few	TRBV20-1	TRBJ2-3	TGCAGTGCTAGGATTTTCGGGAAATATATCACAGATACGCAGTATTTT	CSARIFGKYITDTQYF
TRBD1	NA	TRBV6-8	TRBJ2-5	TGTGCCAGCAGTTACGTCCAGGGGGCTGTAGAGACCCAGTACTTC	CASSYVQGAVETQYF
NA	NA	TRBV4-2	TRBJ2-2	TGTGCCAGCAGCCAAGAATCAACAGGGCCCGGGGAGCTGTTTTTT	CASSQESTGPGELFF
NA	few	TRBV4-1	TRBJ1-6	TGCGCCAGCAGCCAGGGTCCGGTGACTTCACCCCTCCACTTT	CASSQGPVTSPLHF
NA	NA	TRBV20-1	TRBJ2-2	TGCAGTGCTAGAGATATTTACGGATCGAACACCGGGGAGCTGTTTTTT	CSARDIYGSNTGELFF
TRBD1	NA	TRBV27	TRBJ1-2	TGTGCCAGCAGTTTGAAGGCAGGGGGCTATGGCTACACCTTC	CASSLKAGGYGYTF